The present T cell receptor beta chain was sequenced within a study of blood T cell repertoires in COVID-19. Germline V gives CDR1 MDHEN, CDR2 SYDVKM. CDR3 length: 15 amino acids. The V and J ends lost 6 bases and 3 bases respectively, with 15 bases between them. Everyone who took part was roughly 18 to 89 years old, and they came from 24 US areas. Cohorts were assigned according to the clinical history that participants reported. In the authors' methods: Cell counts per sample came from amplifying reference gene primers. Assay: immunoSEQ multiplex PCR; the TCRdb copy retains only in-frame clones and omits some. V and J calls plus clone size are reproduced from that table; the DNA served to infer D and trimming. The table lists hundreds of thousands of clones, around 87% of them singletons. This clone ranks as medium-sized.

The TCR comes from a woman in her forties or fifties who had recovered from COVID-19. The chain uses TRBV28 and TRBJ1-3; D might be TRBD1 (6 bases). The sample was PBMCs or T cells enriched from blood (not recorded which). CDR3 in amino acids: CASSNPTGFGNTIYF. The CDR3 nucleotides read TGTGCCAGCAGCAATCCCACAGGGTTTGGAAACACCATATATTTT.